This T cell receptor beta chain was captured in a study of shared clonotypes between healthy human individuals. About the research overall: The cohort had two women and a few men, ages 18 to 49.

Trimming removed 4 bases from V and 6 bases from J, with 9 bases in between. The CDR3 has 12 residues. CDR1 and CDR2 from the germline V gene are SEHNR and FQNEAQ (reference sequence). Produced via immunoSEQ multiplex PCR; TCRdb's table is partial and in-frame only. In the table there are roughly 2.2 million clones, approximately 90% of which are singletons. There were no recent acute infections or vaccinations among the donors, who were healthy HIV-negative adults. Negatively enriched CD4+ T cells were divided by CD45RA into naive and memory. V gene TRBV7-9 combines with J gene TRBJ1-1, with D possibly matching TRBD1 (5 bases). The sample was naive CD4+ T cells from PBMCs. Stated subset: CD45RA+ positively selected. This clonotype originated in a man between 18 and 35 years old in good health. Some clones in this sample may be carry-over from other donors' samples. CDR3 region: CASSSDSAEAFF. The DNA for the CDR3 is TGTGCCAGCAGCTCCGACAGCGCTGAAGCTTTCTTT.